The sequence of this T cell receptor beta chain was determined in a study of cytomegalovirus exposure and HLA in healthy donors. At the level of the study: For the approximately 420 genotyped donors, 75% to 90% fell within the Caucasian-associated ancestry cluster. Study results and caveats: HLA-A and HLA-B allele assignments for most subjects were reportedly predicted accurately using TCR beta sequences. It is likely that the observed cluster of highly shared sequence variants was a sequencing artifact. For presence/absence analyses, sequencing depth was assumed to be roughly uniform across donors.

Germline CDR1 MGHDK, CDR2 SYGVNS. The CDR3 sequence is 14 residues long. Both 60 Vbeta primers and 13 Jbeta primers went into the PCR. The method was immunoSEQ multiplex PCR; TCRdb's version includes in-frame clones alone and lacks a portion of them. This table has approximately 150,000 clones, about 80% appearing once. As concerns this clone: The antigen is undetermined. The junction and the germline gene differ at one end; a read error may be behind it.

V is TRBV25-1 and J is TRBJ1-2; the match to TRBD1 covers 8 bases. This sequence was found in a woman aged 30 to 39 in good health and CMV-seronegative. Sequencing was done on a sample of PBMCs. Here the CDR3 DNA reads TGTGCCAGCAGTGAAAGGGCAGGGGGCTATGGCTACCCCTTC. Its protein is CASSERAGGYGYPF.